The clone carrying this T cell receptor (beta chain) was seen a few times. A library of TCRbeta sequences, prepared with unique molecular identifiers, was generated. One entry per CDR3 protein, called by TCRdb with MiXCR from the PCR reads. The sample holds some 200,000 distinct CDR3 sequences, roughly 15% seen once. This sample was taken from a study of T-cell reconstitution after alpha-beta-depleted transplantation in children. The V gene's germline CDR1 is MNHNS and CDR2 SASEGT. V lost 6 bases and J lost 0; bases outside the gene matches: 3. The CDR3 contains 14 residues. The chain carries TRBV6-1 and TRBJ2-7; TRBD1 matches 9 bases. The input for sequencing was PBMCs from the stem cell graft donor, taken from the stem cell graft. The origin of this receptor is a human donor who donated a stem cell graft to a child with acute lymphoblastic leukemia. CDR3 loop: CASRRTGDSYEQYF. CDR3 DNA sequence: TGTGCCAGCAGACGGACAGGGGACTCCTACGAGCAGTACTTC.